This T cell receptor beta chain came from a study of blood T cell repertoires in COVID-19. Study summary: T cells, B-cell-depleted T cells, or PBMCs provided the cDNA or gDNA that served as material.

The study recruited people aged about 18 to 95 years across some 23 US areas. Cohorts were based on clinical histories the participants reported. This CDR3 region has 13 residues. Germline lookup yields CDR1 SGHTA and CDR2 FQGNSA. The V and J ends lost 1 base and 5 bases respectively, with 8 bases between them. Per the original data handling: Using reference gene primer amplification, nucleated cell counts were estimated. Method: immunoSEQ multiplex PCR; TCRdb's copy keeps in-frame clones and lacks some. That table is the source of V, J and clone size, and D and trimming were worked out from the DNA. The sample includes 310,000 or so clones, roughly 90% of them seen just once.

The receptor was isolated from a woman aged 18-29 years who had recovered from COVID-19. The V gene is TRBV7-2, the J gene TRBJ2-5; no definite D call. Sequenced input: PBMCs or T cells enriched from blood (not recorded which). Written as DNA, the CDR3 is TGTGCCAGCAGCTTAGGGTCCGGGGAGACCCAGTACTTC. It translates to CASSLGSGETQYF.